A selection of T cell receptor beta chains follows, all from one sample in a study of shared clonotypes between healthy human individuals. Libraries were prepared by immunoSEQ multiplex PCR; TCRdb keeps only in-frame clonotypes and omits some of them. The profile shows hundreds of thousands of clones, around 72% of them singletons. Material: memory CD4+ T cells sorted from blood. The receptors here all came from a woman between 25 and 40 years old in good health. CDR3s include the opening cysteine and the closing phenylalanine or tryptophan. The order of the fields is V gene, D gene, J gene, clone size, CDR3 protein, CDR3 DNA. A D gene is named only where the DNA matches it firmly. The listing skips clone size in some rows; elsewhere it reads once, few, many or a size class.

>TRBV5-1|-|TRBJ2-3|-
CASRDSSDTQYF
TGCGCCAGCAGGGACAGCTCAGATACGCAGTATTTT
>TRBV5-1|TRBD1|TRBJ2-3|-
CASSEGQGPDTQYF
TGCGCCAGCAGCGAAGGACAGGGCCCAGATACGCAGTATTTT
>TRBV7-8|-|TRBJ2-1|-
CASLKLVSGFDEQFF
TGTGCCAGCCTCAAACTAGTCAGTGGTTTCGATGAGCAGTTCTTC
>TRBV27|-|TRBJ2-7|-
CASRGRTAIDYEQYF
TGTGCCAGCAGGGGGCGGACGGCGATCGACTACGAGCAGTACTTC
>TRBV19|-|TRBJ1-4|many
CATRGRDNEKLFF
TGTGCCACCCGGGGGAGGGATAATGAAAAACTGTTTTTT
>TRBV7-7|-|TRBJ2-2|-
CASSLGAATNTGELFF
TGTGCCAGCAGCTTGGGAGCGGCAACGAACACCGGGGAGCTGTTTTTT
>TRBV28|-|TRBJ2-2|-
CASSFARVPIKGTGELFF
TGTGCCAGCAGTTTCGCCAGGGTACCGATTAAAGGCACCGGGGAGCTGTTTTTT
>TRBV7-9|-|TRBJ1-1|once
CASAAFTEAFF
TGTGCCAGCGCAGCCTTCACTGAAGCTTTCTTT
>TRBV28|-|TRBJ1-2|-
CASSLGQGNYGYTF
TGTGCCAGCAGTTTGGGTCAGGGGAACTATGGCTACACCTTC
>TRBV14|TRBD1|TRBJ1-5|-
CASSRGLGNQPQHF
TGTGCCAGCAGTAGGGGGCTCGGCAATCAGCCCCAGCATTTT
>TRBV5-6|TRBD1|TRBJ1-2|-
CASSLPPGQGLYGYTF
TGTGCCAGCAGCTTACCACCGGGACAGGGACTCTATGGCTACACCTTC
>TRBV9|-|TRBJ1-1|-
CASSVSWGNTEAFF
TGTGCCAGCAGCGTTAGTTGGGGTAACACTGAAGCTTTCTTT
>TRBV27|TRBD1|TRBJ2-2|-
CASTSGGLGTGELFF
TGTGCCAGCACCTCAGGGGGTTTGGGAACCGGGGAGCTGTTTTTT
>TRBV28|-|TRBJ2-5|-
CASSTGVETQYF
TGTGCCAGCTCTACGGGGGTCGAGACCCAGTACTTC
>TRBV2|-|TRBJ2-2|-
CASSDGWGFGELFF
TGTGCCAGCAGTGACGGTTGGGGGTTCGGGGAGCTGTTTTTT
>TRBV15|-|TRBJ1-4|many
CATSRGANEKLFF
TGTGCCACCAGCAGGGGGGCTAATGAAAAACTGTTTTTT
>TRBV28|-|TRBJ1-1|-
CASSFLRTQEAFF
TGTGCCAGCAGTTTTCTCAGGACACAAGAAGCTTTCTTT
>TRBV7-3|TRBD1|TRBJ2-7|-
CASSSGQVGVYEQYF
TGTGCCAGCAGCTCAGGACAGGTAGGGGTCTACGAGCAGTACTTC
>TRBV5-1|TRBD2|TRBJ2-1|many
CASSLGTSGYNEQFF
TGCGCCAGCAGCTTGGGGACTAGCGGGTACAATGAGCAGTTCTTC
>TRBV6-4|-|TRBJ2-2|-
CASSPYRDRAGELFF
TGTGCCAGCAGCCCCTACAGGGACCGTGCCGGGGAGCTGTTTTTT
>TRBV7-2|TRBD2|TRBJ2-1|-
CASSPLAGGRNEQFF
TGTGCCAGCAGCCCCCTAGCGGGAGGGCGCAATGAGCAGTTCTTC
>TRBV7-8|-|TRBJ2-1|-
CASSLARVLLSSYNEQFF
TGTGCCAGCAGCTTAGCTCGCGTTTTGCTGAGCTCCTACAATGAGCAGTTCTTC
>TRBV7-2|-|TRBJ2-1|few
CASSLGISVYYNEQFF
TGTGCCAGCAGCTTAGGGATTAGCGTCTACTACAATGAGCAGTTCTTC
>TRBV5-4|-|TRBJ2-7|once
CASSLVAQPREQYF
TGTGCCAGCAGCTTGGTGGCTCAACCTCGCGAGCAGTACTTC
>TRBV5-4|TRBD1|TRBJ1-1|once
CASRGRQGNTEAFF
TGTGCCAGCAGGGGAAGACAGGGAAACACTGAAGCTTTCTTT
>TRBV5-1|TRBD1|TRBJ2-7|-
CASSSGTAQLEQYF
TGCGCCAGCAGCTCAGGGACAGCCCAACTCGAGCAGTACTTC
>TRBV5-1|-|TRBJ1-2|-
CASSLTGTDYGYTF
TGCGCCAGCAGCTTGACCGGGACGGACTATGGCTACACCTTC
>TRBV7-2|-|TRBJ1-5|-
CASSPTPLGQPQHF
TGTGCCAGCAGTCCTACGCCCTTAGGGCAGCCCCAGCATTTT
>TRBV7-9|-|TRBJ2-5|-
CASSPLVGRLQETQYF
TGTGCCAGCAGCCCTCTAGTCGGGAGATTACAGGAGACCCAGTACTTC
>TRBV10-3|TRBD2|TRBJ2-7|-
CAIGTSGNYEQYF
TGTGCCATCGGGACTAGCGGGAATTACGAGCAGTACTTC
>TRBV28|TRBD2|TRBJ2-7|once
CASSPTLTSVSSYEQYF
TGTGCCAGCAGTCCAACCCTGACTAGCGTGAGCTCCTACGAGCAGTACTTC
>TRBV19|-|TRBJ1-5|-
CASRLAQGQPQHF
TGTGCCAGTAGGTTAGCCCAGGGTCAACCCCAGCATTTT
>TRBV27|TRBD2|TRBJ2-5|-
CASRGLAGETQYF
TGTGCCAGCAGGGGACTAGCGGGAGAGACCCAGTACTTC
>TRBV6-1|-|TRBJ1-1|-
CASRTNSGDPEAFF
TGTGCCAGCAGGACAAACTCAGGGGACCCTGAAGCTTTCTTT
>TRBV5-1|-|TRBJ2-3|once
CASSLDGGNTDTQYF
TGCGCCAGCAGCTTGGATGGAGGGAACACAGATACGCAGTATTTT
>TRBV5-4|TRBD1|TRBJ2-2|-
CASSLGTVNTGELFF
TGTGCCAGCAGCTTAGGGACAGTGAACACCGGGGAGCTGTTTTTT
>TRBV19|-|TRBJ2-7|-
CASSIVGYEQYF
TGTGCCAGTAGTATAGTCGGATACGAGCAGTACTTC
>TRBV19|TRBD1|TRBJ2-2|few
CASSPDRDTGELFF
TGTGCCAGTAGTCCGGACAGGGACACCGGGGAGCTGTTTTTT
>TRBV29-1|-|TRBJ2-3|-
CSVGLGTDTQYF
TGCAGCGTTGGACTAGGCACAGATACGCAGTATTTT
>TRBV30|-|TRBJ2-5|-
CAWSNQQETQYF
TGTGCCTGGAGTAACCAACAAGAGACCCAGTACTTC
>TRBV5-4|-|TRBJ2-2|-
CASGLGVNTGELFF
TGTGCCAGCGGCCTAGGGGTAAACACCGGGGAGCTGTTTTTT
>TRBV5-4|-|TRBJ1-3|-
CASSHRELSGNTIYF
TGTGCCAGCAGCCACAGGGAGCTCTCTGGAAACACCATATATTTT
>TRBV7-9|TRBD1|TRBJ2-1|-
CASSYGTGSSFF
TGTGCCAGCAGCTACGGGACAGGGTCATCGTTCTTC
>TRBV6-1|TRBD1|TRBJ1-5|-
CASSGRQGRQPQHF
TGTGCCAGCAGTGGGCGACAGGGAAGGCAGCCCCAGCATTTT
>TRBV28|-|TRBJ2-7|-
CASSPSWGGLGQQYF
TGTGCCAGCAGTCCTTCATGGGGGGGCCTCGGACAACAGTACTTC
>TRBV15|-|TRBJ2-3|-
CATSRGSGRTDTQYF
TGTGCCACCAGCAGAGGATCGGGTCGCACAGATACGCAGTATTTT
>TRBV5-1|-|TRBJ2-7|-
CASAAGAGYEQYF
TGCGCCAGCGCTGCGGGTGCAGGCTACGAGCAGTACTTC
>TRBV7-9|-|TRBJ1-4|-
CAGVDSTNEKLFF
TGTGCAGGGGTAGATTCAACTAATGAAAAACTGTTTTTT